Given below is one TCR beta chain in context. Generated by immunoSEQ multiplex PCR, the TCRdb table keeps only in-frame clones and is missing some. The sample has 50,000 to 80,000 clones, 95% seen once. The V end lost 6 bases, the J end lost 3 bases, and 8 bases lay between the germline ends. CDR3 size: 12 residues. Germline CDR1 reads SQVTM; CDR2 reads ANQGSEA. These data originate in a study of cytomegalovirus exposure and HLA in healthy donors. The rearrangement joins TRBV29-1 to TRBJ2-2; possible D gene TRBD1, 6 bases. The sequence was collected from a woman in her late teens or twenties in good health and CMV-seropositive. Specimen: PBMCs. CDR3 bases: TGCAGCGTCAGGGGAGACACCGGGGAGCTGTTTTTT. Its protein is CSVRGDTGELFF.